Listed here is a single T cell receptor (beta chain). The record originates from a study of blood T cell repertoires in COVID-19. Across the study: Collection of acute and convalescent COVID-19 samples took place in the United States, Italy and Spain. PBMCs, B-cell-depleted T cells, or T cells were the source of the cDNA or gDNA that made up the material.

The CDR3 is made up of 18 amino acids. Germline V CDR1 and CDR2: LNHDA, SQIVND (reference sequence). The J segment lost 4 bases and the V segment lost 0 bases, leaving 8 bases of the junction unmatched. Authors' processing steps: Nucleated cell counts were estimated from reference gene primer amplification. Assay used: immunoSEQ multiplex PCR; TCRdb lists only in-frame clones, some missing. V and J calls and clone size are as listed in that table; D and trimming were resolved from the DNA. The data hold more than 45,000 clones, with 90% to 95% observed a single time. Sequencing input: peripheral blood. The sequence came from a woman of 80 years or more with acute or convalescent COVID-19. The chain uses TRBV19 and TRBJ2-2, with 10 nucleotides matching TRBD2. The CDR3 region has the DNA TGTGCCAGTAGTATAGAAGGGACTAGCGTACTCGGCACCGGGGAGCTGTTTTTT. It codes for CASSIEGTSVLGTGELFF.